Below are 9 T cell receptor beta chains sequenced from a single sample in a study of T cells in Graves' hyperthyroidism and ophthalmopathy. Researchers amplified the TCR beta CDR3 regions from RNA transcripts. TCR CDR3 regions were first amplified by RT-PCR with HTBI primers. TCRdb reprocessed the multiplex PCR reads with MiXCR, giving one entry per CDR3 protein. The repertoire holds hundreds of thousands of distinct CDR3 sequences, about a sixth seen once, with around 19% in the top ten. Sequenced input: blood. The source of these receptors is a woman in her late teens or twenties with Graves' hyperthyroidism.

This clonotype was observed at least ten times. The rearrangement joins TRBV20-1 to TRBJ2-1, with no clear D. Trimming removed 6 bases from V and 1 base from J, with 16 bases in between. In germline, CDR1 is DFQATT, CDR2 SNEGSKA (reference sequence). The CDR3 extends over 15 amino acids. The CDR3 loop is CSAQKGLDSYNEQFF. The CDR3 nucleotides read TGCAGTGCCCAAAAGGGTTTAGATTCCTACAATGAGCAGTTCTTC.

Here the CDR3 reads CSARDLKGLAGTGELFF. The CDR3 DNA sequence: TGCAGTGCTAGAGATCTTAAGGGACTAGCGGGAACCGGGGAGCTGTTTTTT. The rearrangement uses TRBV20-1 and TRBJ2-2; TRBD2 matches at 13 bases. Germline CDR1 DFQATT, CDR2 SNEGSKA (reference sequence). V dropped 0 bases and J dropped 5; count of bases not matched to a gene: 6. The CDR3 is 17 residues long.

Comment on this clonotype: Since a much larger clone is just one base distant, this may be a read error. The chain carries TRBV30 and TRBJ2-7; D possibly corresponds to TRBD1 (5 bases). Looked up from germline, CDR1 is GTSNPN and CDR2 is SVGIG (reference sequence). The CDR3 has 13 residues. The ends were cut back, 1 base at V and 5 bases at J, with 12 bases in the middle. CDR3 residues: CAWSAQDIDEQYF. The CDR3 DNA follows: TGTGCCTGGAGTGCCCAGGACATTGACGAGCAGTACTTC.

In its sample, this clonotype was seen many times. The V call is TRBV28, the J call TRBJ1-3; 7 nucleotides agree with TRBD1. This CDR3 is built from 14 residues. Germline assignment: CDR1 MDHEN and CDR2 SYDVKM. The V segment lost 5 bases and the J segment 6 bases; nucleotides outside the gene matches: 7. The CDR3 DNA sequence: TGTGCCAGCAGTAAGACAGGGAGGTTAAACACCATATATTTT. It yields the protein CASSKTGRLNTIYF. The variable domain in full, with the rest retrieved from reference TRBV28 and TRBJ1-3, is DVKVTQSSRYLVKRTGEKVFLECVQDMDHENMFWYRQDPGLGLRLIYFSYDVKMKEKGDIPEGYSVSREKKERFSLILESASTNQTSMYLCASSKTGRLNTIYFGEGSWLTVV.

This clonotype was recorded at least ten times. J is TRBJ2-5 and V is TRBV18; D is undetermined. Trimming took off 0 bases at V and 7 bases at J, with 6 bases between the two ends. Germline V gene data show CDR1 as KGHSH and CDR2 as LQKENI. The CDR3 has 12 residues. The CDR3 DNA sequence: TGTGCCAGCTCACCACCGGAAAGGACCCAGTACTTC. Protein sequence: CASSPPERTQYF.

J is TRBJ2-2 and V is TRBV19; TRBD2 might be the D (5 bases). V lost 7 bases, J lost 0 bases, and 15 bases lay in between. The CDR3 is 16 residues long. Germline loops: CDR1 LNHDA, CDR2 SQIVND (reference sequence). This CDR3 reads CASKSGSRSNTGELFF. CDR3 DNA: TGTGCCAGTAAGTCGGGGTCCCGGTCGAACACCGGGGAGCTGTTTTTT.

This sequence joins TRBV15 and TRBJ2-1, with no clear D. The CDR3 is made up of 14 amino acids. Per the germline V gene, CDR1 is LNHNV and CDR2 is YYDKDF (reference sequence). V lost 3 bases, J lost 9 bases, and 15 bases lay in between. The CDR3 DNA is TGTGCCACCAGCAGTGGGGTTCAGGTTTCTGAGCAGTTCTTC. It is translated as CATSSGVQVSEQFF.

This clonotype was seen only a few times. The chain links TRBV14 to TRBJ1-1; a weak D match, TRBD1 (5 bases). Germline assignment: CDR1 SGHDN and CDR2 FVKESK. Trimming cost V 2 bases and J 4 bases, with 11 bases left between them. The CDR3 has 14 amino acids. This CDR3 reads CASSQRGGLTEAFF. The CDR3 DNA sequence: TGTGCCAGCAGCCAAAGGGGTGGGCTCACTGAAGCTTTCTTT.

The J gene is TRBJ1-1, the V gene TRBV28; 7 nucleotides line up with TRBD1. This CDR3 has 15 residues. From germline, CDR1 is MDHEN and CDR2 SYDVKM. With 5 bases clipped from V and 4 bases from J, the junction kept 10 bases outside the gene matches. The CDR3 bases are TGTGCCAGCAGTCTTCCACAGGGGTGGACCACTGAAGCTTTCTTT. Protein product: CASSLPQGWTTEAFF.